These T cell receptor beta chains were read from a single sample in a study of coeliac disease. Method: immunoSEQ multiplex PCR; TCRdb's copy keeps in-frame clones and lacks some. The sample holds just over 3,000 clones, more than 60% seen once. Sequencing was carried out using lymphocytes from the gut lamina propria. The receptors here all came from a woman between 45 and 60 years old without celiac disease. CDR3s include the opening cysteine and the closing phenylalanine or tryptophan. Fields, in order: V gene, D gene, clone size, J gene, CDR3 protein, CDR3 DNA. D genes are given only for firm matches. Size values are once, few and many counts, or a class for expanded clones, and some rows have none.

v_call: TRBV2
d_call: -
clone_size: large
j_call: TRBJ1-3
cdr3_aa: CASSTGMGNTIYF
cdr3_nt: TGTGCCAGCAGTACAGGGATGGGGAACACCATATATTTT

v_call: TRBV5-5
d_call: -
clone_size: large
j_call: TRBJ1-4
cdr3_aa: CASSLVPSSAGNEKLFF
cdr3_nt: TGTGCCAGCAGCTTGGTTCCTAGTAGCGCGGGAAATGAAAAACTGTTTTTT

v_call: TRBV10-2
d_call: -
clone_size: few
j_call: TRBJ1-2
cdr3_aa: CASSETENYGYTF
cdr3_nt: TGCGCCAGCAGTGAGACAGAAAACTATGGCTACACCTTC

v_call: TRBV6-4
d_call: TRBD1
clone_size: -
j_call: TRBJ2-2
cdr3_aa: CASSVVTGGDTGELFF
cdr3_nt: TGTGCCAGCAGTGTGGTAACAGGGGGTGACACCGGGGAGCTGTTTTTT

v_call: TRBV2
d_call: TRBD1
clone_size: -
j_call: TRBJ1-3
cdr3_aa: CASSPDRPGNTIYF
cdr3_nt: TGTGCCAGCAGTCCGGACAGGCCCGGAAACACCATATATTTT

v_call: TRBV4-2
d_call: -
clone_size: -
j_call: TRBJ1-5
cdr3_aa: CASSQVAGARISNQPQHF
cdr3_nt: TGTGCCAGCAGCCAAGTGGCAGGGGCTCGTATAAGCAATCAGCCCCAGCATTTT

v_call: TRBV28
d_call: -
clone_size: -
j_call: TRBJ2-7
cdr3_aa: CASSLGARWEQYF
cdr3_nt: TGTGCCAGCAGTTTGGGGGCCAGATGGGAGCAGTACTTC

v_call: TRBV4-2
d_call: -
clone_size: -
j_call: TRBJ2-2
cdr3_aa: CASRLDLPTGELFF
cdr3_nt: TGTGCCAGCAGACTGGACTTACCCACCGGGGAGCTGTTTTTT

v_call: TRBV18
d_call: TRBD1
clone_size: few
j_call: TRBJ2-7
cdr3_aa: CASSRGQGYYEQYF
cdr3_nt: TGTGCCAGCTCTCGAGGACAGGGCTACTACGAGCAGTACTTC

v_call: TRBV6-1
d_call: TRBD1
clone_size: once
j_call: TRBJ1-3
cdr3_aa: CASTTGGSGNTIYF
cdr3_nt: TGTGCCAGCACTACAGGGGGAAGTGGAAACACCATATATTTT

v_call: TRBV6-5
d_call: -
clone_size: -
j_call: TRBJ1-6
cdr3_aa: CASSYESNSPLHF
cdr3_nt: TGTGCCAGCAGTTACGAGTCGAACTCACCCCTCCACTTT

v_call: TRBV5-1
d_call: TRBD2
clone_size: once
j_call: TRBJ2-3
cdr3_aa: CASSLKRLAGAGDTQYF
cdr3_nt: TGCGCCAGCAGCTTGAAGAGACTAGCGGGGGCGGGGGATACGCAGTATTTT

v_call: TRBV6-1
d_call: -
clone_size: -
j_call: TRBJ1-4
cdr3_aa: CASGGDYEEKLFF
cdr3_nt: TGTGCCAGCGGGGGGGATTACGAAGAAAAACTGTTTTTT

v_call: TRBV5-1
d_call: TRBD1
clone_size: once
j_call: TRBJ2-1
cdr3_aa: CASSLALGQGANEQFF
cdr3_nt: TGCGCCAGCAGCTTGGCCTTAGGACAGGGTGCCAATGAGCAGTTCTTC

v_call: TRBV27
d_call: -
clone_size: -
j_call: TRBJ1-4
cdr3_aa: CASRSTKTYNEKLFF
cdr3_nt: TGTGCCAGCAGGAGTACCAAAACGTATAATGAAAAACTGTTTTTT

v_call: TRBV7-2
d_call: TRBD1
clone_size: -
j_call: TRBJ1-6
cdr3_aa: CASSPTGTGWSGSPLHF
cdr3_nt: TGTGCCAGCAGCCCGACCGGGACAGGGTGGTCTGGTTCACCCCTCCACTTT

v_call: TRBV6-1
d_call: -
clone_size: -
j_call: TRBJ1-1
cdr3_aa: CASSGGTLIRDTEAFF
cdr3_nt: TGTGCCAGCAGTGGAGGGACACTGATAAGGGACACTGAAGCTTTCTTT

v_call: TRBV7-2
d_call: TRBD2
clone_size: few
j_call: TRBJ2-1
cdr3_aa: CASRISGGGYNEQFF
cdr3_nt: TGTGCCAGCAGAATTAGCGGGGGGGGCTACAATGAGCAGTTCTTC

v_call: TRBV6-5
d_call: -
clone_size: medium-sized
j_call: TRBJ2-7
cdr3_aa: CASSFAQTYEQYF
cdr3_nt: TGTGCCAGCAGTTTCGCACAGACCTACGAGCAGTACTTC

v_call: TRBV29-1
d_call: -
clone_size: few
j_call: TRBJ2-3
cdr3_aa: CSVDRRGDTDTQYF
cdr3_nt: TGCAGCGTTGATAGGCGGGGCGACACAGATACGCAGTATTTT

v_call: TRBV7-3
d_call: -
clone_size: few
j_call: TRBJ2-3
cdr3_aa: CASSLSPTRDTQYF
cdr3_nt: TGTGCCAGCAGCCTATCCCCCACTCGAGATACGCAGTATTTT

v_call: TRBV11-2
d_call: -
clone_size: -
j_call: TRBJ1-2
cdr3_aa: CASSTGVVYGYTF
cdr3_nt: TGTGCCAGCAGCACCGGGGTAGTGTATGGCTACACCTTC

v_call: TRBV30
d_call: TRBD1
clone_size: few
j_call: TRBJ1-6
cdr3_aa: CAWSTRTGGNSPLHF
cdr3_nt: TGTGCCTGGAGTACCCGGACAGGGGGTAATTCACCCCTCCACTTT

v_call: TRBV5-6
d_call: -
clone_size: -
j_call: TRBJ1-3
cdr3_aa: CASSLGSDWARGNTIYF
cdr3_nt: TGTGCCAGCAGCTTGGGGTCTGATTGGGCGCGCGGAAACACCATATATTTT

v_call: TRBV2
d_call: TRBD1
clone_size: -
j_call: TRBJ1-5
cdr3_aa: CASTITGTGIQPQHF
cdr3_nt: TGTGCCAGCACCATAACCGGGACAGGGATTCAGCCCCAGCATTTT

v_call: TRBV30
d_call: TRBD1
clone_size: -
j_call: TRBJ2-2
cdr3_aa: CAWDRANTGELFF
cdr3_nt: TGTGCCTGGGACAGGGCGAACACCGGGGAGCTGTTTTTT

v_call: TRBV7-6
d_call: TRBD1
clone_size: -
j_call: TRBJ1-6
cdr3_aa: CASSSQGHPNSPLHF
cdr3_nt: TGTGCCAGCAGTTCACAGGGGCACCCCAATTCACCCCTCCACTTT

v_call: TRBV9
d_call: TRBD2
clone_size: -
j_call: TRBJ2-3
cdr3_aa: CASSVLAGPSTDTQYF
cdr3_nt: TGTGCCAGCAGCGTACTAGCGGGACCTAGCACAGATACGCAGTATTTT

v_call: TRBV5-1
d_call: TRBD1
clone_size: -
j_call: TRBJ2-1
cdr3_aa: CASVPGDSSYNEQFF
cdr3_nt: TGCGCCAGCGTCCCAGGGGACAGCTCCTACAATGAGCAGTTCTTC

v_call: TRBV9
d_call: TRBD2
clone_size: -
j_call: TRBJ2-7
cdr3_aa: CASSVRGSAGGEQYF
cdr3_nt: TGTGCCAGCAGCGTGAGAGGGTCCGCGGGAGGAGAGCAGTACTTC

v_call: TRBV2
d_call: -
clone_size: -
j_call: TRBJ1-4
cdr3_aa: CASSAGNEKLFF
cdr3_nt: TGTGCCAGCAGTGCCGGGAATGAAAAACTGTTTTTT

v_call: TRBV7-8
d_call: -
clone_size: -
j_call: TRBJ1-1
cdr3_aa: CASSLDRVRAKEGNTEAFF
cdr3_nt: TGTGCCAGCAGCTTAGATCGGGTCAGGGCCAAGGAGGGGAACACTGAAGCTTTCTTT

v_call: TRBV7-2
d_call: TRBD1
clone_size: -
j_call: TRBJ1-2
cdr3_aa: CASSPRDRDGYTF
cdr3_nt: TGTGCCAGCAGCCCTCGGGACAGGGATGGCTACACCTTC

v_call: TRBV7-2
d_call: -
clone_size: -
j_call: TRBJ2-7
cdr3_aa: CASSPPGPSYEQYF
cdr3_nt: TGTGCCAGCAGTCCTCCAGGCCCTTCCTACGAGCAGTACTTC

v_call: TRBV7-9
d_call: TRBD1
clone_size: -
j_call: TRBJ1-5
cdr3_aa: CASSFDTGGNNQPQHF
cdr3_nt: TGTGCCAGCAGCTTCGATACAGGGGGAAACAATCAGCCCCAGCATTTT

v_call: TRBV19
d_call: -
clone_size: -
j_call: TRBJ1-1
cdr3_aa: CASSTGRKLNTEAFF
cdr3_nt: TGTGCCAGTAGTACAGGGAGGAAGTTGAACACTGAAGCTTTCTTT

v_call: TRBV5-6
d_call: -
clone_size: -
j_call: TRBJ2-7
cdr3_aa: CASSLRQAYEQYF
cdr3_nt: TGTGCCAGCAGCTTAAGACAAGCCTACGAGCAGTACTTC

v_call: TRBV7-9
d_call: -
clone_size: -
j_call: TRBJ1-4
cdr3_aa: CASSDAAGDEKLFF
cdr3_nt: TGTGCCAGCAGCGACGCCGCGGGGGACGAAAAACTGTTTTTT

v_call: TRBV11-2
d_call: TRBD2
clone_size: -
j_call: TRBJ2-3
cdr3_aa: CASSFRLAGATDTQYF
cdr3_nt: TGTGCCAGCAGCTTCCGACTAGCCGGGGCCACAGATACGCAGTATTTT

v_call: TRBV5-1
d_call: -
clone_size: -
j_call: TRBJ1-4
cdr3_aa: CASSLVYGSNEKLFF
cdr3_nt: TGCGCCAGCAGCTTGGTGTACGGGTCCAATGAAAAACTGTTTTTT

v_call: TRBV18
d_call: TRBD1
clone_size: few
j_call: TRBJ1-2
cdr3_aa: CASSGQGLDNYGYTF
cdr3_nt: TGTGCCAGCTCAGGACAGGGTCTAGATAACTATGGCTACACCTTC

v_call: TRBV18
d_call: TRBD1
clone_size: -
j_call: TRBJ1-1
cdr3_aa: CASSRTGNTEAFF
cdr3_nt: TGTGCCAGCTCCCGGACAGGTAACACTGAAGCTTTCTTT

v_call: TRBV19
d_call: -
clone_size: -
j_call: TRBJ1-1
cdr3_aa: CASSLSSNTEAFF
cdr3_nt: TGTGCCAGTAGCCTATCATCGAACACTGAAGCTTTCTTT

v_call: TRBV14
d_call: -
clone_size: -
j_call: TRBJ2-3
cdr3_aa: CASSQRGGIRSTDTQYF
cdr3_nt: TGTGCCAGCAGCCAAAGGGGGGGGATACGTAGCACAGATACGCAGTATTTT

v_call: TRBV5-5
d_call: TRBD2
clone_size: once
j_call: TRBJ2-3
cdr3_aa: CASSLVVAGSSTDTQYF
cdr3_nt: TGTGCCAGCAGCTTGGTAGTAGCGGGGTCTAGCACAGATACGCAGTATTTT

v_call: TRBV7-2
d_call: -
clone_size: -
j_call: TRBJ2-3
cdr3_aa: CASSLRDRDTQYF
cdr3_nt: TGTGCCAGCAGCCTGCGGGACCGGGATACGCAGTATTTT

v_call: TRBV10-2
d_call: -
clone_size: -
j_call: TRBJ1-6
cdr3_aa: CASSETVNSPLHF
cdr3_nt: TGCGCCAGCAGTGAAACAGTTAATTCACCCCTCCACTTT